These 8 T cell receptor beta chains were sequenced from one sample in a study of shared clonotypes between healthy human individuals. Profiled with immunoSEQ multiplex PCR; TCRdb holds only in-frame clones, not every one. The table has hundreds of thousands of clones, 74% seen once; the top ten hold 1.7%. The sequenced material came from memory CD4+ T cells sorted from blood. Indicated subset: CD45RA-negative fraction. The receptors derive from a woman under 40 in good health.

The J gene is TRBJ1-2, the V gene TRBV27, with 9 bases that match TRBD1. CDR1 MNHEY and CDR2 SMNVEV come from the germline V gene (reference sequence). V was pared by 4 bases and J by 8 bases, with 5 bases of the junction left unmatched. CDR3 length: 13 residues. The CDR3 is CASSSQGAGGYTF. In DNA, the CDR3 is TGTGCCAGCAGTTCACAGGGGGCAGGGGGCTACACCTTC.

V usage is TRBV6-4 and J usage is TRBJ2-1; TRBD2 agrees at 12 bases. Germline V gives CDR1 MRHNA, CDR2 SNTAGT. V lost 2 bases to trimming and J lost 6 bases; unmatched junction nucleotides: 2. The CDR3 totals 15 residues. CDR3 loop: CASSDETSGGNEQFF. The CDR3 coding sequence is TGTGCCAGCAGTGACGAGACTAGCGGGGGCAATGAGCAGTTCTTC.

This chain links TRBV7-2 with TRBJ2-1; TRBD2 matches at 7 bases. Germline CDR1 reads SGHTA; CDR2 reads FQGNSA. The CDR3 has 19 residues. With 2 bases clipped from V and 5 bases from J, the junction kept 18 bases outside the gene matches. The CDR3 DNA sequence: TGTGCCAGCAGCTTATCGAAGAAAGTGGCGGGAGTCGGGGACAATGAGCAGTTCTTC. Translating it yields CASSLSKKVAGVGDNEQFF.

In the case of this clone: The sample has other DNA sequences that encode this CDR3 too. The chain combines TRBV18 with TRBJ1-4, with D possibly TRBD1 on 5 matching bases. The V gene's germline CDR1 is KGHSH and CDR2 LQKENI. V lost 1 base and J 8 bases, leaving 14 bases between the germline ends. The CDR3 is made up of 15 amino acids. The CDR3 sequence is CASSPRRAYNEKLFF. The DNA for the CDR3 is TGTGCCAGCTCACCACGCAGGGCTTACAACGAAAAACTGTTTTTT.

This chain uses TRBV29-1 with TRBJ1-4; D is unresolved. V gave up 0 bases and J gave up 10 bases, with 6 bases separating them. CDR1 SQVTM and CDR2 ANQGSEA come from the germline V gene. The CDR3 spans 11 residues. The CDR3 here is CSVEDLRKLFF. CDR3 nucleotides: TGCAGCGTTGAAGATCTAAGAAAACTGTTTTTT.

The CDR3 spells CASGRDTDTGELFF. The CDR3, as DNA: TGCGCCAGCGGAAGGGACACAGACACCGGGGAGCTGTTTTTT. The gene calls are TRBV5-1 and TRBJ2-2; possibly TRBD1 for D (6 bases). Between the trimmed V and J ends, which lost 7 bases and 3 bases, there was a span of 13 bases. The CDR3 consists of 14 residues. Germline V gives CDR1 SGHRS, CDR2 YFSETQ.

A single count supports this clone. This chain connects TRBV5-1 to TRBJ2-1; the D is unclear. The CDR3 consists of 13 residues. The V and J ends lost 2 bases and 6 bases respectively, with 9 bases between them. Germline V gene data show CDR1 as SGHRS and CDR2 as YFSETQ. This chain's CDR3 is CASSFLPGNEQFF. In nucleotides, the CDR3 is TGCGCCAGCAGCTTCCTACCAGGCAATGAGCAGTTCTTC. Filled out from reference TRBV5-1 and TRBJ2-1, the complete variable domain reads KAGVTQTPRYLIKTRGQQVTLSCSPISGHRSVSWYQQTPGQGLQFLFEYFSETQRNKGNFPGRFSGRQFSNSRSEMNVSTLELGDSALYLCASSFLPGNEQFFGPGTRLTVL.

The rearrangement uses TRBV10-3 and TRBJ1-1, with a tentative D call TRBD1 (5 bases). Trimming took off 8 bases at V and 2 bases at J, with 12 bases between the two ends. Germline-derived CDR1 and CDR2 are ENHRY and SYGVKD. This CDR3 is built from 13 residues. The CDR3 sequence is CAIGGAVNTEAFF. The CDR3 nucleotides are TGTGCCATCGGAGGGGCGGTAAACACTGAAGCTTTCTTT.